These T cell receptor beta chains were read from a single sample in a study of glioma-infiltrating T cells. TCRdb reanalysed the multiplex PCR reads using MiXCR and keeps one entry per CDR3 protein. This table holds over 130,000 distinct CDR3 sequences, about 39% found once. Sequences were obtained from glioma tissue, nonneoplastic brain tissue, or PBMCs (not recorded which). The receptors come from a human donor with low-grade glioma or glioblastoma, undergoing nonglioma brain surgery, or in good health (not recorded which). Each CDR3 is given with its conserved first and last residue. The order of the fields is D gene, clone size, J gene, V gene, CDR3 DNA, CDR3 protein. A D gene is named only where the DNA matches it firmly. Size is stated for part of the rows, as once, few or many counts, or as a class when the clone is expanded.

D: NA; size: many; J: TRBJ2-5; V: TRBV7-6; DNA: TGTGCCAGCAGCTCTAGCTTTGGGGGCTATGGGACCCAGTACTTC; CDR3: CASSSSFGGYGTQYF
D: NA; size: NA; J: TRBJ2-6; V: TRBV28; DNA: TGTGCCAGCAATCCCCAGGCCAACGTCCTGACTTTC; CDR3: CASNPQANVLTF
D: TRBD1; size: NA; J: TRBJ2-7; V: TRBV7-2; DNA: TGTGCCCGCAGCGCGACAGGGCTGGAGCAGTACTTC; CDR3: CARSATGLEQYF
D: TRBD2; size: NA; J: TRBJ2-7; V: TRBV27; DNA: TGTGCCAGCAGTGCGACCGGGACTAGCGGGAGTTGGTACGAGCAGTACTTC; CDR3: CASSATGTSGSWYEQYF
D: NA; size: NA; J: TRBJ2-3; V: TRBV4-2; DNA: TGTGCCAGCAGCCAAGATCTGGGTAATGGAGATACGCAGTATTTT; CDR3: CASSQDLGNGDTQYF
D: TRBD1; size: NA; J: TRBJ1-1; V: TRBV20-1; DNA: TGCAGTGCTAGAAGACAGGGGGGGCCAAGTGAAGCTTTCTTT; CDR3: CSARRQGGPSEAFF
D: NA; size: medium-sized; J: TRBJ2-3; V: TRBV6-1; DNA: TGTGCCAGCAGTGAAACAGTAGTCCCAGATACGCAGTATTTT; CDR3: CASSETVVPDTQYF
D: TRBD2; size: NA; J: TRBJ2-7; V: TRBV7-9; DNA: TGTGCCAGCAGCTTGGGACTAGCGGGAGTTAGCCACGAGCAGTACTTC; CDR3: CASSLGLAGVSHEQYF
D: NA; size: NA; J: TRBJ2-4; V: TRBV20-1; DNA: TGCAGTGCTCCTCAGGGGAACATTCAGTACTTC; CDR3: CSAPQGNIQYF
D: NA; size: few; J: TRBJ2-3; V: TRBV6-1; DNA: TGTGCCAGCAGGTTCACGACAGACGTAACAGATACGCAGTATTTT; CDR3: CASRFTTDVTDTQYF
D: TRBD1; size: NA; J: TRBJ2-7; V: TRBV20-1; DNA: TGCAGTGCAACCGACACAGGGACAGGTTCCTACGAGCAGTACTTC; CDR3: CSATDTGTGSYEQYF
D: NA; size: few; J: TRBJ2-7; V: TRBV28; DNA: TGTGCCAGCAGCGCAGACCCCAGCGAGCAGTACTTC; CDR3: CASSADPSEQYF
D: NA; size: NA; J: TRBJ1-5; V: TRBV19; DNA: TGTGCCAGTAGTACAGTGGTCGAGAGCAATCAGCCCCAGCATTTT; CDR3: CASSTVVESNQPQHF
D: NA; size: many; J: TRBJ1-5; V: TRBV7-2; DNA: TGTGCCAGCAGCGAGTATAGCAATCAGCCCCAGCATTTT; CDR3: CASSEYSNQPQHF
D: TRBD2; size: NA; J: TRBJ2-7; V: TRBV20-1; DNA: TGCAGTGCTAGACCGGGACAAAACCAATCCGGGACTAGCGGGGGGACCCCTTACGAGCAGTACTTC; CDR3: CSARPGQNQSGTSGGTPYEQYF
D: TRBD1; size: few; J: TRBJ1-3; V: TRBV6-1; DNA: TGTGCCAGCAGGGATGGGACAGGGAGCCTCTCTGGAAACACCATATATTTT; CDR3: CASRDGTGSLSGNTIYF
D: NA; size: few; J: TRBJ2-4; V: TRBV6-2/TRBV6-3; DNA: TGTGCCAGCGGCGACTTAAGACAGGTCGACAAAAACATTCAGTACTTC; CDR3: CASGDLRQVDKNIQYF
D: TRBD1; size: NA; J: TRBJ1-2; V: TRBV6-5; DNA: TGTGCCAGCAGTTCCCCCCACCGACAGGGGTTTTATGGCTACACCTTC; CDR3: CASSSPHRQGFYGYTF
D: NA; size: few; J: TRBJ2-5; V: TRBV10-3; DNA: TGTGCCATCAGTGAGTCGTTGAAGACCCAGTACTTC; CDR3: CAISESLKTQYF
D: TRBD2; size: NA; J: TRBJ2-3; V: TRBV28; DNA: TGTGCCAGCTCCGCCTCTTCGTGGACTAGCGGGGGGGAACGCGCAGATACGCAGTATTTT; CDR3: CASSASSWTSGGERADTQYF